This T cell receptor beta chain was profiled in a study of glioma-infiltrating T cells. TCR alpha and beta CDR3 regions were amplified from RNA using iRepertoire nested multiplex PCR. TCRdb reanalysed the multiplex PCR reads using MiXCR and keeps one entry per CDR3 protein. The sample lists roughly 100,000 distinct CDR3 sequences; around 28% were seen once. Many counts were recorded for this clonotype. The V end was cut by 10 bases, the J end by 8 bases, with 16 bases between. This CDR3 is built from 12 residues. Germline CDR1 is SNHLY and CDR2 is FYNNEI. This chain connects TRBV2 to TRBJ2-3, with D uncertain. The sequence came from a human donor with low-grade glioma or glioblastoma, undergoing nonglioma brain surgery, or in good health (not recorded which). The source material was glioma tissue, nonneoplastic brain tissue, or PBMCs (not recorded which). The CDR3 is CATVNAESTQYF. CDR3 DNA sequence: TGTGCCACCGTAAATGCGGAGTCTACGCAGTATTTT. The variable domain in full, with the rest retrieved from reference TRBV2 and TRBJ2-3, is EPEVTQTPSHQVTQMGQEVILRCVPISNHLYFYWYRQILGQKVEFLVSFYNNEISEKSEIFDDQFSVERPDGSNFTLKIRSTKLEDSAMYFCATVNAESTQYFGPGTRLTVL.